This is a list of T cell receptor beta chains from one sample in a study of blood T cell repertoires in COVID-19. TCRdb keeps only in-frame clones here, not all; method: immunoSEQ multiplex PCR. Among about 320,000 clones listed, roughly 88% were seen once. The material sequenced was peripheral blood. These TCRs come from a woman aged 30 to 39 with COVID-19, enrolled during active disease. Both conserved end residues are trimmed from each CDR3.

TRBJ1-2 | 11 | TRBV5-1 | ASSPGGLRGYT
TRBJ2-5 | 17 | TRBV12-2 | ASRLAPGTSGRPQETQY
TRBJ1-1 | 13 | TRBV6-5 | ASSFQGARGTEAF
TRBJ1-1 | 13 | TRBV2 | ASRGTGGSNTEAF
TRBJ1-4 | 13 | TRBV5-1 | ASSLAIGGNEKLF
TRBJ2-3 | 14 | TRBV5-4 | ASSMTTSGGTDTQY
TRBJ1-2 | 11 | TRBV11-2 | ASSLDYPYGYT
TRBJ1-6 | 12 | TRBV9 | ASSVGTGNSPLH
TRBJ2-3 | 10 | TRBV27 | AAGTSVDTQY
TRBJ1-5 | 11 | TRBV12-5 | ASAAPGGQPQH
TRBJ2-3 | 12 | TRBV5-4 | ASSLAGLPDTQY
TRBJ2-1 | 12 | TRBV5-1 | ASSNPGQGNEQF
TRBJ2-1 | 12 | TRBV6-5 | ASGGGQSYNEQF
TRBJ1-2 | 11 | TRBV10-3 | AISEKEVGGYT